A single sample gave rise to the 18 T cell receptor beta chains below, sequenced in a study of T cell changes during pregnancy in multiple sclerosis. The data were produced by immunoSEQ multiplex PCR, yet TCRdb's version contains in-frame clones alone and is incomplete. The table has about 77,000 clones, 93% seen once. This material consisted of peripheral blood, taken after pregnancy. The receptor source for this set is a female donor in good health, enrolled as a control in a pregnancy study.

The chain recombines TRBV19 with TRBJ2-7, with 7 bases aligning to TRBD1. Germline lookup yields CDR1 LNHDA and CDR2 SQIVND (reference sequence). V dropped 6 bases and J dropped 2; count of bases not matched to a gene: 7. The CDR3 totals 14 residues. The CDR3 loop reads CASSRDSLTYEQYF. The CDR3 nucleotides read TGTGCCAGTAGCCGGGACAGTTTGACCTACGAGCAGTACTTC.

Only one count was recorded for this clone. The chain joins TRBV11-2 to TRBJ2-1, with TRBD1 matching over 7 bases. CDR1 is SGHAT, CDR2 FQNNGV, per germline. CDR3 size: 16 residues. The trim removed 1 base at V and 5 bases at J, leaving 8 bases unmatched. Written as DNA, the CDR3 is TGTGCCAGCAGCTTAGGCAACAGGGGCCTCAACAATGAGCAGTTCTTC. This translates into CASSLGNRGLNNEQFF. The full variable domain, rest sourced from reference TRBV11-2 and TRBJ2-1, is EAGVAQSPRYKIIEKRQSVAFWCNPISGHATLYWYQQILGQGPKLLIQFQNNGVVDDSQLPKDRFSAERLKGVDSTLKIQPAKLEDSAVYLCASSLGNRGLNNEQFFGPGTRLTVL.

The rearrangement uses TRBV5-8 and TRBJ1-5; D is unclear. Trimming pared 1 base from V and 5 bases from J, leaving 10 bases between. The length of the CDR3 is 14 residues. Germline CDR1 reads SGHTS; CDR2 reads YDEGEE. The CDR3 bases are TGTGCCAGCAGCTTGTGGGCAGCCGATCAGCCCCAGCATTTT. It is translated as CASSLWAADQPQHF. The whole variable domain, filled in from reference TRBV5-8 and TRBJ1-5, reads EAGVTQSPTHLIKTRGQQATLRCSPISGHTSVYWYQQALGLGLQFLLWYDEGEERNRGNFPPRFSGRQFPNYSSELNVNALELEDSALYLCASSLWAADQPQHFGDGTRLSIL.

The chain recombines TRBV7-3 with TRBJ2-7; 7 positions agree with TRBD2. The germline V gene has CDR1 SGHTA and CDR2 FQGTGA. Unmatched junction bases numbered 5, after V lost 4 bases and J lost 2 bases. CDR3 size: 14 residues. The CDR3 region has the DNA TGTGCCAGCAGCTCCGAGCGGGACCCCTACGAGCAGTACTTC. It yields the protein CASSSERDPYEQYF. The whole variable domain, remainder taken from reference TRBV7-3 and TRBJ2-7, is GAGVSQTPSNKVTEKGKYVELRCDPISGHTALYWYRQSLGQGPEFLIYFQGTGAADDSGLPNDRFFAVRPEGSVSTLKIQRTERGDSAVYLCASSSERDPYEQYFGPGTRLTVT.

The chain is built from TRBV5-1 and TRBJ2-2; weak D call: TRBD2 (6 bases). Germline assignment: CDR1 SGHRS and CDR2 YFSETQ. This CDR3 has 16 amino acids. V was pared by 7 bases and J by 0 bases, with 16 bases between. The CDR3 nucleotides are TGCGCCAGCGTCGGTAGCGGAAGCGCGAACACCGGGGAGCTGTTTTTT. As protein: CASVGSGSANTGELFF.

The chain carries TRBV28 and TRBJ1-2; D ambiguous. This CDR3 has 12 residues. With 2 bases removed from V and 5 bases from J, the gap between germline ends came to 6 bases. Germline V gives CDR1 MDHEN, CDR2 SYDVKM. DNA for the CDR3: TGTGCCAGCAGTTTAGAGAGATATGGCTACACCTTC. Encoded protein: CASSLERYGYTF.

The genes are TRBV11-3 and TRBJ2-3; 10 bases fit TRBD2. The CDR3 covers 15 residues. Germline V gene data show CDR1 as SGHNT and CDR2 as YENEEA. The V segment lost 5 bases and the J segment 2 bases; nucleotides outside the gene matches: 4. The CDR3 reads CASSLGLADTDTQYF. For the CDR3, the DNA is TGTGCCAGCAGCCTAGGACTAGCGGACACAGATACGCAGTATTTT.

The V gene is TRBV4-3, the J gene TRBJ2-1; a weak D match, TRBD2 (5 bases). Trimming removed 0 bases from V and 9 bases from J, with 12 bases in between. Per germline, CDR1 LGHNA and CDR2 YSLEER. The CDR3 sequence is 14 residues long. DNA of the CDR3: TGCGCCAGCAGCCAAGATCCGGGATCCGGTGAGCAGTTCTTC. It yields the protein CASSQDPGSGEQFF.

This clone was observed once. The rearrangement joins TRBV20-1 to TRBJ2-3; D possibly corresponds to TRBD2 (5 bases). The CDR3 is made up of 11 amino acids. Germline CDR1 DFQATT, CDR2 SNEGSKA (reference sequence). The CDR3 reads CSPRGLHTQYF. The CDR3 region has the DNA TGCAGCCCCCGCGGGTTACATACGCAGTATTTT.

The rearrangement links TRBV18 to TRBJ1-2; the D gene is possibly TRBD1 (6 bases). Between the trimmed V and J ends, which lost 1 base and 8 bases, there was a span of 20 bases. Germline CDR1 and CDR2: KGHSH and LQKENI. The CDR3 has 16 amino acids. In DNA, the CDR3 is TGTGCCAGCTCACCACAGAGAGGGACAATATATGGCGGCTACACCTTC. Translating it yields CASSPQRGTIYGGYTF.

This sequence joins TRBV9 and TRBJ2-1; TRBD2 agrees at 7 bases. Germline V gene data show CDR1 as SGDLS and CDR2 as YYNGEE. V shed 4 bases, J shed 1 base, and the junction held 5 bases outside the gene matches. The CDR3 covers 15 residues. The CDR3 DNA reads TGTGCCAGCAGCCTCCCCGGGAGGTCCTACAATGAGCAGTTCTTC. This encodes CASSLPGRSYNEQFF.

The chain is built from TRBV4-1 and TRBJ2-2; D is possibly TRBD2 (6 bases). Germline-derived CDR1 and CDR2 are MGHRA and YSYEKL. The V end lost 4 bases, the J end lost 7 bases, and 13 bases lay between the germline ends. This CDR3 is built from 14 residues. The CDR3 DNA follows: TGCGCCAGCAGCCTCACTACTAGCAACGGGGAGCTGTTTTTT. Its protein product is CASSLTTSNGELFF.

The chain recombines TRBV30 with TRBJ2-7; D is uncertain. This CDR3 has 14 residues. CDR1 and CDR2 (germline): GTSNPN, SVGIG (reference sequence). V was clipped by 0 bases and J by 6 bases, with 15 bases between them. CDR3 bases: TGTGCCTGGAGTGTATGGTCAGGATCGCTCGAGCAGTACTTC. As protein: CAWSVWSGSLEQYF.

J is TRBJ1-4 and V is TRBV6-5; weak D call: TRBD1 (6 bases). Trimming pared 0 bases from V and 6 bases from J, leaving 14 bases between. Per the germline V gene, CDR1 is MNHEY and CDR2 is SVGAGI. CDR3 length: 16 residues. CDR3 bases: TGTGCCAGCAGTTACTCGATTGCACAGGGCTATGAAAAACTGTTTTTT. This codes for CASSYSIAQGYEKLFF.

The chain carries TRBV7-9 and TRBJ1-2; 8 bases are shared with TRBD1. In germline, CDR1 is SEHNR, CDR2 FQNEAQ (reference sequence). Losses at the gene ends were 2 bases for V and 7 bases for J; bases not matched to a gene: 9. The CDR3 length is 15 residues. CDR3 sequence: CASSLSYGTGSGYTF. DNA for the CDR3: TGTGCCAGCAGCTTATCTTATGGGACAGGATCTGGCTACACCTTC.

The chain recombines TRBV4-3 with TRBJ2-7, with 10 nucleotides matching TRBD2. This CDR3 spans 19 amino acids. CDR1 and CDR2 from the germline V gene are LGHNA and YSLEER. Trimming at V came to 1 base and at J to 5 bases, leaving 17 bases not matched to a gene. CDR3 bases: TGCGCCAGCAGCCAAGGAGTGGCGGGTGTTCTAGCGGGAGTGAACGAGCAGTACTTC. Its translation is CASSQGVAGVLAGVNEQYF.

About this clone: The conserved phenylalanine or tryptophan normally closing the CDR3 is absent here, so this likely arose from a read error. It is unclear where the CDR3 begins or ends on the DNA, so no DNA is shown, and the CDR3 is as TCRdb lists it. V usage is TRBV9 and J usage is TRBJ2-3; the table's D call of TRBD2 was not tested on the DNA. CDR1 SGDLS and CDR2 YYNGEE come from the germline V gene. The CDR3 extends over 13 residues, inclusive of both ends. The CDR3 reads CASSVGASGSPAC.

The genes are TRBV28 and TRBJ2-5; TRBD2 matches 7 bases. Germline V gene data show CDR1 as MDHEN and CDR2 as SYDVKM. This CDR3 is built from 14 residues. With V trimmed by 9 bases and J by 0 bases, 7 bases remained unmatched. The CDR3 DNA sequence: TGTGCCAGTTCGGGACTAAGGTACCAAGAGACCCAGTACTTC. Translating gives CASSGLRYQETQYF.